This T cell receptor (beta chain) appears in the sequencing data of a study of naive CD8 T cells in extremely preterm neonates. In the study overall: Reported adult age range differs: roughly 25-55 years versus roughly 20-50 years.

V lost 4 bases and J lost 4, with 8 bases in between. The CDR3 runs to 12 residues. CDR1 is MNHEY and CDR2 is SVGAGI in the germline V gene. About this clone: Its antigen is as yet unknown.

The assay was immunoSEQ multiplex PCR, and TCRdb's table has in-frame clones only and misses some. The table has roughly 5,200 clones, roughly 96% seen once. Study conclusions and caveats: Preterm infants showed shorter CDR3s, fewer N additions and less trimming than older groups. CDR3 nucleotide sharing was less than 3.5% in preterm, 0.35% to 0.4% term, 0.025% to 0.03% children, around 0.01% adults. Preterm samples differed in productive template counts; sample size was small.

The sequenced material came from naive CD8+ T cells from blood. This TCR derives from a human donor in good health. V and J are TRBV6-5 and TRBJ2-7; D is possibly TRBD1 (5 bases). CDR3: CASSFDRYEQYF. DNA for the CDR3: TGTGCCAGCAGTTTCGACAGATACGAGCAGTACTTC.